This T cell receptor (beta chain) was recorded in a study of T cell responses to AZD1222 COVID-19 vaccine. With regard to this clone: What it binds is unknown.

Broader study findings: Elevations in Spike-specific TCR breadth and depth followed administration of two AZD1222 doses. CD4 TCRs covered the whole spike, strongest at regions 160-218 and 743-854. Females made up more of the donors, who were largely white British, and clonal diversity may have come out too low.

Using immunoSEQ multiplex PCR, the repertoire was profiled, and TCRdb retains in-frame clones only, with some absent. This sample has approximately 150,000 clones, with less than 95% found just once. CDR3 length: 16 amino acids. Germline V CDR1 and CDR2: MGHRA, YSYEKL. The V gene end was trimmed by 1 base and the J gene end by 5 bases; junction bases not matched to a gene: 6. This sequence joins TRBV4-1 and TRBJ1-4; 8 bases align to TRBD1. The TCR was taken from an adult who received the AZD1222 COVID-19 vaccine. The source was peripheral blood, collected 28 days after the second AZD1222 dose. The chain's CDR3 is CASSQGTGSTNEKLFF. As DNA, the CDR3 is TGCGCCAGCAGCCAAGGGACAGGGTCCACCAATGAAAAACTGTTTTTT.